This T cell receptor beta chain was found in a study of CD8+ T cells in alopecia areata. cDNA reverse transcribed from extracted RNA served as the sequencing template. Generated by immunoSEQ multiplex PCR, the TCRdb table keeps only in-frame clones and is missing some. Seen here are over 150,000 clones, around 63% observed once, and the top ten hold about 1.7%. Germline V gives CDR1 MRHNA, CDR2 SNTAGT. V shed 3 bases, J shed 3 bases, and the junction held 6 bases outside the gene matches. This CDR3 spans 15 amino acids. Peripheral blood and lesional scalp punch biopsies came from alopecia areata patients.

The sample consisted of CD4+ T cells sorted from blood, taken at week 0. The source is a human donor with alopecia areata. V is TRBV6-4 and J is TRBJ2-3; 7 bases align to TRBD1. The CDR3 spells CASSEGQGETDTQYF. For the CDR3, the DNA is TGTGCCAGCAGTGAAGGCCAGGGGGAGACAGATACGCAGTATTTT.